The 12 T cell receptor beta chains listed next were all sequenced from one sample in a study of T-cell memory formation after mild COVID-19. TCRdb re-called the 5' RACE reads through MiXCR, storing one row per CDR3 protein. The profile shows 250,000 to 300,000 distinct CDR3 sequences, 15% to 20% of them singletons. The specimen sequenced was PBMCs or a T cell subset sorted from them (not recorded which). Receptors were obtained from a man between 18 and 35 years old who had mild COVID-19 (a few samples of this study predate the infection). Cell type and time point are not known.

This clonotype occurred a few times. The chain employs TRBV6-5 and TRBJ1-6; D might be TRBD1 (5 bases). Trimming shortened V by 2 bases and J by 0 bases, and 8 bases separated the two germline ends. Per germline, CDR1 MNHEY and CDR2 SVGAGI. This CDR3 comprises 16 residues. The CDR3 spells CASSYRQSSYNSPLHF. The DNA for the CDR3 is TGTGCCAGCAGTTACCGACAGAGCTCCTATAATTCACCCCTCCACTTT.

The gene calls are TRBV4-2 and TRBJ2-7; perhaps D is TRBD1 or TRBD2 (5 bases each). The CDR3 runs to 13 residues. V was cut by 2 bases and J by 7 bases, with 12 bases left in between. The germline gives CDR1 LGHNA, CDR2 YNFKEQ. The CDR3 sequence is CASSQQRGGEQYF. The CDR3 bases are TGTGCCAGCAGCCAACAAAGGGGCGGGGAGCAGTACTTC.

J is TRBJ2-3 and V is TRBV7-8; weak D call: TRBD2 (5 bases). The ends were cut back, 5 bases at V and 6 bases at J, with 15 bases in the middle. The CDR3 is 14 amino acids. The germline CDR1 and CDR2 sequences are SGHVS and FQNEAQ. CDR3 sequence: CASSEGRGYDTQYF. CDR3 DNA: TGTGCCAGCAGCGAAGGTCGGGGTTACGATACGCAGTATTTT.

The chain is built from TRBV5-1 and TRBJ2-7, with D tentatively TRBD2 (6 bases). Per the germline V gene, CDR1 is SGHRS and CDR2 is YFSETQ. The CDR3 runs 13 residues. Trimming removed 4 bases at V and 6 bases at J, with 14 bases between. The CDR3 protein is CASSPTRGFEQYF. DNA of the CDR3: TGCGCCAGCAGCCCCACTCGGGGGTTCGAGCAGTACTTC.

The CDR3 here is CATSRDFLDRPHSYNSPLHF. The CDR3 nucleotides are TGTGCCACCAGCAGAGATTTCCTGGACAGGCCGCACTCCTATAATTCACCCCTCCACTTT. The rearrangement uses TRBV15 and TRBJ1-6; 7 positions agree with TRBD1. The ends lost 0 bases at V and 0 bases at J; junction bases unmatched: 11. The CDR3 consists of 20 residues. CDR1 and CDR2 (germline): LNHNV, YYDKDF (reference sequence).

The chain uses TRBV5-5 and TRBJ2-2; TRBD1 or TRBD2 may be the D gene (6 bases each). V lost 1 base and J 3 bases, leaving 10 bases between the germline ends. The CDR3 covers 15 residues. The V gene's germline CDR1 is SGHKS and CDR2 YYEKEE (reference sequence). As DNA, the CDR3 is TGTGCCAGCAGCTTGCGGGGGCATGACACCGGGGAGCTGTTTTTT. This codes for CASSLRGHDTGELFF.

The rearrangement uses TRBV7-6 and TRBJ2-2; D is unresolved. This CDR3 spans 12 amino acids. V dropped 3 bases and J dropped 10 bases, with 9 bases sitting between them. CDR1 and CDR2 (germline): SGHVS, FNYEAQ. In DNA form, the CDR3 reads TGTGCCAGCAGCTTGCGGTTCGAGGAGCTGTTTTTT. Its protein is CASSLRFEELFF. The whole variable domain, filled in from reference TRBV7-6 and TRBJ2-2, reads GAGVSQSPRYKVTKRGQDVALRCDPISGHVSLYWYRQALGQGPEFLTYFNYEAQQDKSGLPNDRFSAERPEGSISTLTIQRTEQRDSAMYRCASSLRFEELFFGEGSRLTVL.

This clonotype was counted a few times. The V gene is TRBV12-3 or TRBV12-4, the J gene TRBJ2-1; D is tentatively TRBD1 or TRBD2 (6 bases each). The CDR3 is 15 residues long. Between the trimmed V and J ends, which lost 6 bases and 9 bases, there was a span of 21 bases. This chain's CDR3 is CASSTDHWGAGEQFF. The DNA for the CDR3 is TGTGCCAGCAGCACCGACCACTGGGGGGCGGGTGAGCAGTTCTTC.

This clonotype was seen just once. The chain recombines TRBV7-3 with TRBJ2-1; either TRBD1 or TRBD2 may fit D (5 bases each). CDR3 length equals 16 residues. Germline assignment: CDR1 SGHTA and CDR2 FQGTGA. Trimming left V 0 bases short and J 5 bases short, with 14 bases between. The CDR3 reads CASSLTFSVGDNEQFF. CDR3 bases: TGTGCCAGCAGCTTAACCTTTAGCGTGGGGGACAATGAGCAGTTCTTC.

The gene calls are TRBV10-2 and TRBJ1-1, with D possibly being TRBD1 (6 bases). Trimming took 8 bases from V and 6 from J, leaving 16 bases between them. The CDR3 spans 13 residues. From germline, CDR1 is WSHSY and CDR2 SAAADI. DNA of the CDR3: TGCGCCAGCGGTGGACAGACGTCCTCTGAAGCTTTCTTT. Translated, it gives CASGGQTSSEAFF.

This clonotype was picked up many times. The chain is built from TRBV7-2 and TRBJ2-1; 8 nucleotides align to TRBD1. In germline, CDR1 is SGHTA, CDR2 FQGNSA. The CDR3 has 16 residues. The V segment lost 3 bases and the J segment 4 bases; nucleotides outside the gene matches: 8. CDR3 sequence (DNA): TGTGCCAGCAGCTTGGGGTTGGGACAGGCTTACAATGAGCAGTTCTTC. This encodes CASSLGLGQAYNEQFF. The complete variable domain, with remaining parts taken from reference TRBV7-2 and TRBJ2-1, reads GAGVSQSPSNKVTEKGKDVELRCDPISGHTALYWYRQSLGQGLEFLIYFQGNSAPDKSGLPSDRFSAERTGGSVSTLTIQRTQQEDSAVYLCASSLGLGQAYNEQFFGPGTRLTVL.

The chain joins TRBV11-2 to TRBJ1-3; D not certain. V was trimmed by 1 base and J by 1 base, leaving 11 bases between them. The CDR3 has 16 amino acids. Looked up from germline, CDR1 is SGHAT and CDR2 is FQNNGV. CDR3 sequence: CASSLGWVASGNTIYF. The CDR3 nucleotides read TGTGCCAGCAGCTTAGGATGGGTTGCATCTGGAAACACCATATATTTT.